These 2 T cell receptor beta chains came from one sample sequenced in a study of CD8 T cells in ankylosing spondylitis (TCRdb year 2017). Libraries were prepared through 5' RACE. Sequencing was performed on an Illumina HiSeq 2500. Starting from the raw public reads, TCRdb applied fastp trimming at Q25, assembled clones with MiXCR and retained in-frame beta chains. CDR3 protein duplicates are merged, each entry listing the most common genes and DNA. Across this sample there are 450,000 to 550,000 distinct CDR3 sequences, with about 5.7% seen only once. Of the sample, roughly 3.3% falls within the top ten clones. Antigens of these TCRs are unknown. What the research found in general, with its limitations: Blood from ankylosing spondylitis patients appeared to be characterized by a TCR beta motif composed of about eight highly homologous amino acid variants.

The sequencing sample was made of blood, either unsorted or a sorted T cell fraction (not recorded which). The receptors come from a male donor with ankylosing spondylitis.

J is TRBJ2-3 and V is TRBV2, with a weak D call TRBD2 (6 bases). The germline V and J ends were trimmed by 3 bases and 8 bases, with 9 bases remaining between them. Germline loops: CDR1 SNHLY, CDR2 FYNNEI. The CDR3 totals 12 residues. In nucleotides, the CDR3 is TGTGCCAGCAGTGACTTCGGGGGTACGCAGTATTTT. Its protein product is CASSDFGGTQYF.

This clonotype was recorded many times. This chain joins TRBV10-3 and TRBJ1-2; D possibly corresponds to TRBD1 (5 bases). The germline V gene has CDR1 ENHRY and CDR2 SYGVKD. The CDR3 covers 15 residues. V was trimmed by 6 bases and J by 8 bases, leaving 22 bases between them. The CDR3 here is CAIRPERAGFTGYTF. Here the CDR3 DNA reads TGTGCCATCAGACCCGAGAGGGCAGGGTTTACCGGCTACACCTTC.